These T cell receptor beta chains were read from a single sample in a study of CD8+ T cells in alopecia areata. The table came from immunoSEQ multiplex PCR; TCRdb's copy has only in-frame clones and leaves some out. The sample includes about 200,000 clones, roughly three fifths seen only once; the top ten take around 5.1%. The sequenced material came from CD8+ T cells sorted from blood. These TCRs come from a human donor in good health. The CDR3 runs from the conserved cysteine through the conserved F or W. The D gene is left open where the match is weak. Clone size is stated in some rows and not others, as once, few, many or a class when expanded.

d_gene: NA; abundance: NA; v_gene: TRBV7-9; j_gene: TRBJ1-2; CDR3nt: TGTGCCAGCAGCTTAGCGGGGGTCACACCCCGAGGAAATGGCTACACCTTC; CDR3aa: CASSLAGVTPRGNGYTF
d_gene: TRBD1; abundance: many; v_gene: TRBV14; j_gene: TRBJ2-1; CDR3nt: TGTGCCAGCAGTTCTGAGGGGGCTTACAATGAGCAGTTCTTC; CDR3aa: CASSSEGAYNEQFF
d_gene: TRBD1; abundance: few; v_gene: TRBV6-5; j_gene: TRBJ2-7; CDR3nt: TGTGCCAGCAGCCCGGCGGGACAGGGGGCCGAGCAGTACTTC; CDR3aa: CASSPAGQGAEQYF
d_gene: TRBD1; abundance: NA; v_gene: TRBV13; j_gene: TRBJ2-7; CDR3nt: TGTGCCAGCAGCAATCCGGACAGGGCCTACGAGCAGTACTTC; CDR3aa: CASSNPDRAYEQYF
d_gene: NA; abundance: NA; v_gene: TRBV4-1; j_gene: TRBJ2-1; CDR3nt: TGCGCCAGCAGCCATCGCGACGGAGACAATGAGCAGTTCTTC; CDR3aa: CASSHRDGDNEQFF
d_gene: NA; abundance: once; v_gene: TRBV20-1; j_gene: TRBJ2-7; CDR3nt: TGCAGTGTAGGGTACGAGCAGTACTTC; CDR3aa: CSVGYEQYF
d_gene: NA; abundance: NA; v_gene: TRBV28; j_gene: TRBJ1-1; CDR3nt: TGTGCCAGCAGTATGAGCGGGGGGAACACTGAAGCTTTCTTT; CDR3aa: CASSMSGGNTEAFF
d_gene: NA; abundance: NA; v_gene: TRBV29-1; j_gene: TRBJ2-7; CDR3nt: TGCAGCGTTGTGAGGGGTGGCAACGAGCAGTACTTC; CDR3aa: CSVVRGGNEQYF
d_gene: NA; abundance: once; v_gene: TRBV5-1; j_gene: TRBJ2-3; CDR3nt: TGCGCCAGCAGCCCGACGGCCTACACAGATACGCAGTATTTT; CDR3aa: CASSPTAYTDTQYF
d_gene: NA; abundance: NA; v_gene: TRBV4-1; j_gene: TRBJ2-5; CDR3nt: TGCGCCAGCAGCCAAGTTAGTCGGCAAGAGACCCAGTACTTC; CDR3aa: CASSQVSRQETQYF
d_gene: NA; abundance: NA; v_gene: TRBV7-9; j_gene: TRBJ2-7; CDR3nt: TGTGCCAGCAGCTCACAGGGTCCCTACGAGCAGTACTTC; CDR3aa: CASSSQGPYEQYF
d_gene: NA; abundance: NA; v_gene: TRBV29-1; j_gene: TRBJ1-2; CDR3nt: TGCAGCGTTAACCCCTCAGACTATGGCTACACCTTC; CDR3aa: CSVNPSDYGYTF
d_gene: NA; abundance: once; v_gene: TRBV23-1; j_gene: TRBJ2-5; CDR3nt: TGCGCCAGCCCACCCGAAGAGACCCAGTACTTC; CDR3aa: CASPPEETQYF
d_gene: TRBD1; abundance: NA; v_gene: TRBV5-1; j_gene: TRBJ2-1; CDR3nt: TGCGCCAGCAGCTCCACGGACAGGGGGTATAATGAGCAGTTCTTC; CDR3aa: CASSSTDRGYNEQFF
d_gene: TRBD1; abundance: NA; v_gene: TRBV11-2; j_gene: TRBJ2-7; CDR3nt: TGTGCCAGCAGCTCCGGGACAGAGTTCATTACCTACGAGCAGTACTTC; CDR3aa: CASSSGTEFITYEQYF
d_gene: TRBD1; abundance: NA; v_gene: TRBV29-1; j_gene: TRBJ2-5; CDR3nt: TGCAGCGTTGAAAACCCTACTGTGAGGGACAGGCAAGAGACCCAGTACTTC; CDR3aa: CSVENPTVRDRQETQYF
d_gene: TRBD2; abundance: few; v_gene: TRBV28; j_gene: TRBJ2-3; CDR3nt: TGTGCCAGCAGCGAACTAGCGGCGGATACGCAGTATTTT; CDR3aa: CASSELAADTQYF
d_gene: NA; abundance: NA; v_gene: TRBV7-9; j_gene: TRBJ2-3; CDR3nt: TGTGCCAGCAGTACCCGGGACGGGGGCACAGATACGCAGTATTTT; CDR3aa: CASSTRDGGTDTQYF
d_gene: TRBD1; abundance: once; v_gene: TRBV5-6; j_gene: TRBJ2-7; CDR3nt: TGTGCCAGCACCCCGGGACAGGGTATCTACGAGCAGTACTTC; CDR3aa: CASTPGQGIYEQYF
d_gene: NA; abundance: NA; v_gene: TRBV4-1; j_gene: TRBJ2-7; CDR3nt: TGCGCCAGCAGCCAGGTAATCCAGCCCTACGAGCAGTACTTC; CDR3aa: CASSQVIQPYEQYF
d_gene: NA; abundance: NA; v_gene: TRBV29-1; j_gene: TRBJ1-2; CDR3nt: TGCAGCGTTGACGTTGGCGATGGCTACACCTTC; CDR3aa: CSVDVGDGYTF
d_gene: TRBD1; abundance: NA; v_gene: TRBV4-1; j_gene: TRBJ1-1; CDR3nt: TGCGCCAGCAGCCACGGGGGACAGGTGAACACTGAAGCTTTCTTT; CDR3aa: CASSHGGQVNTEAFF
d_gene: NA; abundance: NA; v_gene: TRBV7-9; j_gene: TRBJ1-1; CDR3nt: TGTGCCAGCAATGAGAACACTGAAGCTTTCTTT; CDR3aa: CASNENTEAFF
d_gene: NA; abundance: NA; v_gene: TRBV7-9; j_gene: TRBJ2-7; CDR3nt: TGTGCCAGCAGCTTAGATGTCCAGGGTCTTGCCGAGCAGTACTTC; CDR3aa: CASSLDVQGLAEQYF
d_gene: NA; abundance: few; v_gene: TRBV5-1; j_gene: TRBJ2-1; CDR3nt: TGCGCCAGCGGAGCCGGTTACAATGAGCAGTTCTTC; CDR3aa: CASGAGYNEQFF
d_gene: TRBD2; abundance: NA; v_gene: TRBV29-1; j_gene: TRBJ2-1; CDR3nt: TGCAGCGTTACAACTAGCGGGGGGGTCAATGAGCAGTTCTTC; CDR3aa: CSVTTSGGVNEQFF
d_gene: NA; abundance: once; v_gene: TRBV29-1; j_gene: TRBJ2-5; CDR3nt: TGCAGCGCGGAGAAGGGGTTTTCCGGGGAGACCCAGTACTTC; CDR3aa: CSAEKGFSGETQYF
d_gene: NA; abundance: NA; v_gene: TRBV4-1; j_gene: TRBJ1-2; CDR3nt: TGCGCCAGCAGCCAAGATGGCATACTCGGGTATGGCTACACCTTC; CDR3aa: CASSQDGILGYGYTF
d_gene: TRBD2; abundance: NA; v_gene: TRBV2; j_gene: TRBJ2-2; CDR3nt: TGTGCCAGCAGTGATCTGCCGGGACTAGAGTTCGGGGAGCTGTTTTTT; CDR3aa: CASSDLPGLEFGELFF
d_gene: TRBD1; abundance: NA; v_gene: TRBV28; j_gene: TRBJ1-5; CDR3nt: TGTGCCAGCAGACTCAGGACAGGAGGGGATAATCAGCCCCAGCATTTT; CDR3aa: CASRLRTGGDNQPQHF
d_gene: NA; abundance: NA; v_gene: TRBV29-1; j_gene: TRBJ1-1; CDR3nt: TGCAGCGTTGAAAGGGGGGCTGAAGCTTTCTTT; CDR3aa: CSVERGAEAFF
d_gene: NA; abundance: NA; v_gene: TRBV4-2; j_gene: TRBJ2-5; CDR3nt: TGTGCCAGCAGCCAAGAAGACCAGGAAGAGACCCAGTACTTC; CDR3aa: CASSQEDQEETQYF
d_gene: TRBD2; abundance: NA; v_gene: TRBV5-4; j_gene: TRBJ2-1; CDR3nt: TGTGCCAGCAGCTTGGTGGCTAGCGGGGGCCAGCAGTTCTTC; CDR3aa: CASSLVASGGQQFF
d_gene: NA; abundance: NA; v_gene: TRBV11-2; j_gene: TRBJ2-5; CDR3nt: TGTGCCAGCAGCTCCCCCCGAGAGGTGGAGACCCAGTACTTC; CDR3aa: CASSSPREVETQYF
d_gene: NA; abundance: NA; v_gene: TRBV6-5; j_gene: TRBJ1-1; CDR3nt: TGTGCCAGCAGTTCCCTCATTGGCATCAACACTGAAGCTTTCTTT; CDR3aa: CASSSLIGINTEAFF
d_gene: TRBD1; abundance: few; v_gene: TRBV4-1; j_gene: TRBJ1-2; CDR3nt: TGCGCCAGCAGCAGTCGGACAGGGCTCGATGGCTACACCTTC; CDR3aa: CASSSRTGLDGYTF
d_gene: TRBD2; abundance: NA; v_gene: TRBV5-4; j_gene: TRBJ2-3; CDR3nt: TGTGCCAGCAGCTGGACTAGCGGGGGGACTGATACGCAGTATTTT; CDR3aa: CASSWTSGGTDTQYF
d_gene: NA; abundance: NA; v_gene: TRBV4-1; j_gene: TRBJ2-5; CDR3nt: TGCGCCAGCAGCCAAGACGAATGGGGCGGAGAAGAGACCCAGTACTTC; CDR3aa: CASSQDEWGGEETQYF
d_gene: NA; abundance: NA; v_gene: TRBV9; j_gene: TRBJ2-7; CDR3nt: TGTGCCCCGGGGGCGGAGGGGGCCTACAAGCAGTACTTC; CDR3aa: CAPGAEGAYKQYF
d_gene: NA; abundance: NA; v_gene: TRBV13; j_gene: TRBJ1-5; CDR3nt: TGTGCCAGCAGCTTAGCGGGGTCACAGCCCCAGCATTTT; CDR3aa: CASSLAGSQPQHF
d_gene: TRBD2; abundance: NA; v_gene: TRBV10-3; j_gene: TRBJ2-5; CDR3nt: TGTGCCAGCAGCGCTAGCGGGGGTACCCAAGAGACCCAGTACTTC; CDR3aa: CASSASGGTQETQYF
d_gene: TRBD1; abundance: NA; v_gene: TRBV6-6; j_gene: TRBJ2-7; CDR3nt: TGTGCCAGCAGTTTCGACAGGGACTACGAGCAGTACTTC; CDR3aa: CASSFDRDYEQYF
d_gene: NA; abundance: NA; v_gene: TRBV6-6; j_gene: TRBJ2-3; CDR3nt: TGTGCCAGCAGTTACGGGCGGAGTCGCACAGATACGCAGTATTTT; CDR3aa: CASSYGRSRTDTQYF
d_gene: TRBD1; abundance: NA; v_gene: TRBV10-2; j_gene: TRBJ2-7; CDR3nt: TGCGCCAGCAGCGGGGGACAGGGGCCAGGCTCCTACGAGCAGTACTTC; CDR3aa: CASSGGQGPGSYEQYF
d_gene: NA; abundance: few; v_gene: TRBV7-9; j_gene: TRBJ2-7; CDR3nt: TGTGCCAGCAGCTCGACAGGACTCTCCTACGAGCAGTACTTC; CDR3aa: CASSSTGLSYEQYF
d_gene: TRBD1; abundance: NA; v_gene: TRBV6-5; j_gene: TRBJ1-4; CDR3nt: TGTGCCAGTGGGACAGGGGTTGGTGAAAAACTGTTTTTT; CDR3aa: CASGTGVGEKLFF
d_gene: TRBD1; abundance: NA; v_gene: TRBV29-1; j_gene: TRBJ1-1; CDR3nt: TGCAGCGTTACCCAGGGGGCTGAAGCTTTCTTT; CDR3aa: CSVTQGAEAFF
d_gene: TRBD2; abundance: medium-sized; v_gene: TRBV6-4; j_gene: TRBJ2-3; CDR3nt: TGTGCCAGCAGTGACTCTGGCGGGGGAGCTGCAGATACGCAGTATTTT; CDR3aa: CASSDSGGGAADTQYF
d_gene: NA; abundance: once; v_gene: TRBV30; j_gene: TRBJ2-5; CDR3nt: TGTGCCTGGAGTGTAACCGGGGGCGCGGGGGAGACCCAGTACTTC; CDR3aa: CAWSVTGGAGETQYF
d_gene: TRBD1; abundance: once; v_gene: TRBV4-1; j_gene: TRBJ1-5; CDR3nt: TGCGCCAGCAGCCACCGGACAGGGAACAATCAGCCCCAGCATTTT; CDR3aa: CASSHRTGNNQPQHF
d_gene: NA; abundance: NA; v_gene: TRBV29-1; j_gene: TRBJ2-1; CDR3nt: TGCAGCGTTGAAGGTCACCGAGGGACCTACAATGAGCAGTTCTTC; CDR3aa: CSVEGHRGTYNEQFF
d_gene: TRBD2; abundance: few; v_gene: TRBV7-9; j_gene: TRBJ2-3; CDR3nt: TGTGCCAGCAGCCCCCCAGCGGGGGACACAGATACGCAGTATTTT; CDR3aa: CASSPPAGDTDTQYF
d_gene: TRBD2; abundance: few; v_gene: TRBV19; j_gene: TRBJ2-7; CDR3nt: TGTGCCAGTAGTGCCCGAGAACTAGCGGGGGGTGTATACGAGCAGTACTTC; CDR3aa: CASSARELAGGVYEQYF
d_gene: NA; abundance: NA; v_gene: TRBV9; j_gene: TRBJ1-1; CDR3nt: TGTGCCAGCAGCGCCCCCATGAACACTGAAGCTTTCTTT; CDR3aa: CASSAPMNTEAFF
d_gene: NA; abundance: NA; v_gene: TRBV13; j_gene: TRBJ1-6; CDR3nt: TGTGCCAGCAGCCTCGGGACACCCTATAATTCACCCCTCCACTTT; CDR3aa: CASSLGTPYNSPLHF
d_gene: NA; abundance: NA; v_gene: TRBV7-2; j_gene: TRBJ2-7; CDR3nt: TGTGCCAGCAGCTTACCCCTGGGCTACGAGCAGTACTTC; CDR3aa: CASSLPLGYEQYF
d_gene: NA; abundance: NA; v_gene: TRBV29-1; j_gene: TRBJ2-5; CDR3nt: TGCAGCGCCCCCCAGGATGGAGAGACCCAGTACTTC; CDR3aa: CSAPQDGETQYF
d_gene: NA; abundance: NA; v_gene: TRBV7-9; j_gene: TRBJ2-7; CDR3nt: TGTGCCAGCAGCCACCGGGACAACTCCTACGAGCAGTACTTC; CDR3aa: CASSHRDNSYEQYF
d_gene: TRBD1; abundance: NA; v_gene: TRBV25-1; j_gene: TRBJ2-1; CDR3nt: TGTGCCAGCTCGACAGGGGGAAACAATGAGCAGTTCTTC; CDR3aa: CASSTGGNNEQFF